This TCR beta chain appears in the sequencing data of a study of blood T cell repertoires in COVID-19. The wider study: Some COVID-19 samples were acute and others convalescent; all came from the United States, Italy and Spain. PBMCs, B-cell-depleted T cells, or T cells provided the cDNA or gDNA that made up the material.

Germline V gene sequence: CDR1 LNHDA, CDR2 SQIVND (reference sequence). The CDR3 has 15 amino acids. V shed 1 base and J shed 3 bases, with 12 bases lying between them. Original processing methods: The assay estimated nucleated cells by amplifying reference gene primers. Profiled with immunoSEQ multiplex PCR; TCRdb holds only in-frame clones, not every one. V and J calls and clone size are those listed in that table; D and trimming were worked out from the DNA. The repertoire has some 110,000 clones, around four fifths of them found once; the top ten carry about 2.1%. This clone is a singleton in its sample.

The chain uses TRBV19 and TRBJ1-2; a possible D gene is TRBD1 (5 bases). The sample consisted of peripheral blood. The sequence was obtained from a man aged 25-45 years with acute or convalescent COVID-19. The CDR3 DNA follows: TGTGCCAGTAGTATAGTAGCAGGGTCGTACTATGGCTACACCTTC. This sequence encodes CASSIVAGSYYGYTF.